The rows below give T cell receptor beta chains drawn from one sample of a study of Ad26.COV2.S vaccination and SARS-CoV-2 variants. Produced via immunoSEQ multiplex PCR; TCRdb's table is partial and in-frame only. The sample lists roughly 380,000 clones; about 92% were seen once. The specimen was peripheral blood, collected after recovery from COVID-19. Receptors were obtained from a human donor who had recovered from COVID-19. Each CDR3 is given with its conserved first and last residue. A D gene is named only where the DNA matches it firmly. The listing skips clone size in some rows; elsewhere it reads once, few, many or a size class.

15,-,-,TRBJ2-6,TRBV5-1,TGCGCCAGCAGCTTTGCGGGAACTGGGGCCAACGTCCTGACTTTC,CASSFAGTGANVLTF
15,-,-,TRBJ2-1,TRBV10-1,TGCGCCAGCAGTAACTACAATTGGGGCCACAATGAGCAGTTCTTC,CASSNYNWGHNEQFF
12,-,-,TRBJ2-1,TRBV28,TGTGCCAGCAGTCTGGACTACAATGAGCAGTTCTTC,CASSLDYNEQFF
12,-,-,TRBJ2-1,TRBV24-1,TGTGCCACCAGTGATTTAAAAAATGAGCAGTTCTTC,CATSDLKNEQFF
15,-,-,TRBJ2-3,TRBV5-4,TGTGCCAGCAGTATCTCCAGCGGGCGCACAGATACGCAGTATTTT,CASSISSGRTDTQYF
16,-,-,TRBJ1-5,TRBV7-8,TGTGCCAGCAGCTTAGGGGCGGGGACTAGCAATCAGCCCCAGCATTTT,CASSLGAGTSNQPQHF
14,TRBD1,-,TRBJ2-1,TRBV13,TGTGCCAGCAGCCCCGCGGACAGGCGTGAAGAGCAGTTCTTC,CASSPADRREEQFF
15,-,-,TRBJ1-6,TRBV19,TGTGCCAGTAGCAGAGCGGGCAGTAATAATTCACCCCTCCACTTT,CASSRAGSNNSPLHF
13,-,-,TRBJ2-5,TRBV2,TGTGCCAGCAACAGGGTAGTGGCTGAGACCCAGTACTTC,CASNRVVAETQYF
14,-,-,TRBJ1-1,TRBV5-1,TGCGCCAGCAGCGGTGGACAACTGAACACTGAAGCTTTCTTT,CASSGGQLNTEAFF
14,-,-,TRBJ1-2,TRBV11-2,TGTGCCAGCAGCTACCCGGACGGTCTCTATGGCTACACCTTC,CASSYPDGLYGYTF
14,-,-,TRBJ2-3,TRBV20-1,TGCAGTGCTAGTAGGAAGACTAGCACAGATACGCAGTATTTT,CSASRKTSTDTQYF
15,TRBD1,-,TRBJ1-1,TRBV7-8,TGTGCCAGCAGTCGTCAAGGGGGCGCGATTCATGAAGCTTTCTTT,CASSRQGGAIHEAFF
14,TRBD2,-,TRBJ2-7,TRBV3-1/TRBV3-2,TGTGCCAGCTCTACCTTAGCGGGAGAATACGAGCAGTACTTC,CASSTLAGEYEQYF
16,-,-,TRBJ1-4,TRBV10-3,TGTGCCATCAGTGAGGTGCAGGCGGCAACTAATGAAAAACTGTTTTTT,CAISEVQAATNEKLFF
16,-,-,TRBJ1-4,TRBV2,TGTGCCAGCAGGGCTCTCGAGGGGTGGGGGTATGAAAAACTGTTTTTT,CASRALEGWGYEKLFF
16,-,-,TRBJ1-2,TRBV4-1,TGCGCCAGCAGCCAAGAATGGGAGGGAACTAACTATGGCTACACCTTC,CASSQEWEGTNYGYTF
18,TRBD2,-,TRBJ2-3,TRBV6-2/TRBV6-3,TGTGCCAGCAGTTCCCCCTCCCCCTCGCGGGGGGCGCGGGATACGCAGTATTTT,CASSSPSPSRGARDTQYF
14,-,-,TRBJ1-2,TRBV10-2,TGCGCCAGCGCTGCCGTTAGGGATGCGCGAGGCTACACCTTC,CASAAVRDARGYTF
13,-,few,TRBJ1-2,TRBV2,TGTGCCAGCAAAGCAGGGGAAGGCTATGGCTACACCTTC,CASKAGEGYGYTF
16,-,-,TRBJ2-2,TRBV7-9,TGTGCCAGCAGCTTAGTTATTCCCGGCGGGGCCGGGGAGCTGTTTTTT,CASSLVIPGGAGELFF
14,TRBD2,-,TRBJ2-5,TRBV6-5,TGTGCCAGCAGTCCCCTTAGCGGGAAAGAGACCCAGTACTTC,CASSPLSGKETQYF